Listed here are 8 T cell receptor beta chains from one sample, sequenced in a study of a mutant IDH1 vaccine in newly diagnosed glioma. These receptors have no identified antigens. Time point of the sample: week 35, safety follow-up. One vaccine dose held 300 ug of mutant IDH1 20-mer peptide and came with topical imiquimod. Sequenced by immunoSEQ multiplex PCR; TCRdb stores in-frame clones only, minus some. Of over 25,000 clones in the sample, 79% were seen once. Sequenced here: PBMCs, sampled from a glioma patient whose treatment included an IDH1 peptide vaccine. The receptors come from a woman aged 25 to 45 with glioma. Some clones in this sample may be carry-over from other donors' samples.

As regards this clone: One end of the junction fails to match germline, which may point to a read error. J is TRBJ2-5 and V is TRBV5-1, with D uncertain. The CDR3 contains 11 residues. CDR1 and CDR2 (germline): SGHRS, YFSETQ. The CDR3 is CASSLAGPPNF. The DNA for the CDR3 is TGCGCCAGCAGCTTGGCCGGGCCCCCGAACTTC.

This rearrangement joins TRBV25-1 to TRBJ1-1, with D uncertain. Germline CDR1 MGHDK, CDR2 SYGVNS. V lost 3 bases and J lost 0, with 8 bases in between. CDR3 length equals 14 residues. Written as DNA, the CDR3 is TGTGCCAGCAGTGATGGCAGTATGAACACTGAAGCTTTCTTT. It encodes CASSDGSMNTEAFF.

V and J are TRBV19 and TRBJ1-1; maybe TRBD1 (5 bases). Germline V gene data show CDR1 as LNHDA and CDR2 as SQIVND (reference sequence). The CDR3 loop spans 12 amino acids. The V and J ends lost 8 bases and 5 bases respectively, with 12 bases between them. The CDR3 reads CASCDRGTEAFF. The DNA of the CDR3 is TGTGCCAGTTGTGATAGGGGAACTGAAGCTTTCTTT.

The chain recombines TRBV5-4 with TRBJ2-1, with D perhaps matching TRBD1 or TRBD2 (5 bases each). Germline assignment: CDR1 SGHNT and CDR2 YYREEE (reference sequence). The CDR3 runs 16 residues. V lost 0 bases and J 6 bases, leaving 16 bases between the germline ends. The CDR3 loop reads CASSLAGTQLGNEQFF. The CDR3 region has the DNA TGTGCCAGCAGCTTGGCGGGGACCCAGCTCGGCAATGAGCAGTTCTTC.

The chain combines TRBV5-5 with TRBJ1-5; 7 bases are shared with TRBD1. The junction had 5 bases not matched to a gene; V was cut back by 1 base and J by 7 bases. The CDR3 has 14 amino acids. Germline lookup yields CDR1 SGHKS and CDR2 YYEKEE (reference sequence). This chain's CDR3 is CASSLPSGGQPQHF. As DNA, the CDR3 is TGTGCCAGCAGCTTGCCCTCAGGGGGGCAGCCCCAGCATTTT.

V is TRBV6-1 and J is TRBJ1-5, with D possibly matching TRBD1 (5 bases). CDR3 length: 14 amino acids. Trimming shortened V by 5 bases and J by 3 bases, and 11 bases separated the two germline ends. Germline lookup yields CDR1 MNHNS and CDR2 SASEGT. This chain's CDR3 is CASSRDGFNQPQHF. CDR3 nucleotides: TGTGCCAGCAGTCGGGACGGTTTCAATCAGCCCCAGCATTTT.

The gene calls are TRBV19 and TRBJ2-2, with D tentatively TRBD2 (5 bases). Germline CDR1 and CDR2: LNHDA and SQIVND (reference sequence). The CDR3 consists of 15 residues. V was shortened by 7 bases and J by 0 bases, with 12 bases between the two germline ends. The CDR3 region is CASKGRGSNTGELFF. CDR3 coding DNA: TGTGCCAGTAAGGGCCGGGGTTCGAACACCGGGGAGCTGTTTTTT.

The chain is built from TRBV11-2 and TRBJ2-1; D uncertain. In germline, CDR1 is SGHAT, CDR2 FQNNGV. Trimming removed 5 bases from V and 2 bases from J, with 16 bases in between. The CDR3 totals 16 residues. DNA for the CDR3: TGTGCCAGCAGCACCCCCTTTGCGTCCACCTACAATGAGCAGTTCTTC. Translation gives CASSTPFASTYNEQFF. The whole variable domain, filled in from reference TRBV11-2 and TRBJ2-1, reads EAGVAQSPRYKIIEKRQSVAFWCNPISGHATLYWYQQILGQGPKLLIQFQNNGVVDDSQLPKDRFSAERLKGVDSTLKIQPAKLEDSAVYLCASSTPFASTYNEQFFGPGTRLTVL.